This paragraph covers one T cell receptor beta chain sequence. V dropped 2 bases and J dropped 6 bases, with 13 bases sitting between them. The V gene's germline CDR1 is SNHLY and CDR2 FYNNEI. CDR3 length: 14 amino acids. The data were produced by immunoSEQ multiplex PCR, yet TCRdb's version contains in-frame clones alone and is incomplete. Here the sample spans 70,000 to 100,000 clones, roughly 87% being singletons. Time point in this sample: after dendritic cell vaccination, including at tumor progression/relapse. The data derive from a study of glioma-infiltrating T cells after dendritic cell vaccination.

The clonotype was recovered from a human donor with glioblastoma. The chain combines TRBV2 with TRBJ1-2, with D possibly matching TRBD1 (5 bases). The sequences come from blood, collected after dendritic cell vaccination. The CDR3 is CASSETGGRNGYTF. The DNA for the CDR3 is TGTGCCAGCAGTGAAACGGGGGGTAGGAATGGCTACACCTTC.